A selection of T cell receptor beta chains follows, all from one sample in a study of CD8 T cells in ankylosing spondylitis. One entry per CDR3 protein results from TCRdb running MiXCR on the 5' RACE reads. The sample lists around 770,000 distinct CDR3 sequences; approximately 12% were seen once. The specimen was blood, either unsorted or a sorted T cell fraction (not recorded which). The source of these receptors is a male donor with ankylosing spondylitis. The CDR3 runs from the conserved cysteine through the conserved F or W. D genes are given only for firm matches. A row's size may be missing; if present it is once, few, many or a size class.

many,TRBJ1-2,TRBV25-1,-,TGTGCCAGCAGTGAGGCAGGGGCGTCAACTAACTATGGCTACACCTTC,CASSEAGASTNYGYTF
-,TRBJ1-5,TRBV5-1,TRBD1,TGCGCCAGCAGCTTGGGGACAGGGCTAAACGATCAGCCCCAGCATTTT,CASSLGTGLNDQPQHF
-,TRBJ1-5,TRBV5-6,-,TGTGCCAGCAGCTTGGGATTTTCGGGGTCTAATCAGCCCCAGCATTTT,CASSLGFSGSNQPQHF
-,TRBJ1-2,TRBV20-1,-,TGCAGTGCCCGAATAGGGAGGGAGAAGTATGGCTACACCTTC,CSARIGREKYGYTF
few,TRBJ1-6,TRBV6-5,-,TGTGCCAGCAGTTCCGACCGGGACTACACTATCCATTCACCCCTCCACTTT,CASSSDRDYTIHSPLHF
many,TRBJ1-2,TRBV4-3,-,TGCGCCAGCAGCCGAACAGGATACTATGGCTACACCTTC,CASSRTGYYGYTF
-,TRBJ2-3,TRBV20-1,-,TGCAGTGCCCCGAGGACTAGCACAGATACGCAGTATTTT,CSAPRTSTDTQYF
many,TRBJ2-7,TRBV20-1,-,TGCAGTGCAGCGACGGGCCCCTACGAGCAGTACTTC,CSAATGPYEQYF
few,TRBJ2-2,TRBV10-3,-,TGTGCCATCAGTGAGGAGGAGTACGGGGAGCTGTTTTTT,CAISEEEYGELFF
many,TRBJ2-5,TRBV6-6,-,TGTGCCAGCAGTTACGTGAGAGAGACCCAGTACTTC,CASSYVRETQYF
few,TRBJ2-1,TRBV28,TRBD2,TGTGCCAGCAGTTCTTCAGCGGGGGGTACCTACAATGAGCAGTTCTTC,CASSSSAGGTYNEQFF
many,TRBJ1-4,TRBV6-5,TRBD1,TGTGCCAGCAGTTATCTTCGGACAGGGGGTGGAGAAAAACTGTTTTTT,CASSYLRTGGGEKLFF
-,TRBJ1-2,TRBV6-6,TRBD1,TGTGCCAGCAGCCGGACAGGGCTCGATGGCTACACCTTC,CASSRTGLDGYTF
few,TRBJ2-1,TRBV20-1,-,TGCAGTGCTCCAGACCTTGCCCGCTCCTACAATGAGCAGTTCTTC,CSAPDLARSYNEQFF
many,TRBJ1-5,TRBV6-1,-,TGTGCCAGCAGTGACCGCAGGACAGTTAGCAATCAGCCCCAGCATTTT,CASSDRRTVSNQPQHF
-,TRBJ1-2,TRBV4-3,-,TGCGCCAGCAGCCAAAGAGTCCGGGGTGGCTACACCTTC,CASSQRVRGGYTF
-,TRBJ2-1,TRBV24-1,TRBD2,TGTGCCACCAGTGATTTAGGCGGGAGCTACAATGAGCAGTTCTTC,CATSDLGGSYNEQFF
few,TRBJ1-6,TRBV28,-,TGTGCCAGCAGCCCGGCTGCCAGGGCTAATTCACCCCTCCACTTT,CASSPAARANSPLHF
few,TRBJ2-3,TRBV6-2/TRBV6-3,-,TGTGCCAGCAGTTACAAGGGGAGGTGGGATACGCAGTATTTT,CASSYKGRWDTQYF
-,TRBJ2-4,TRBV20-1,TRBD1,TGCAGTGCTGGACAGGGGCTAGCCAAAAACATTCAGTACTTC,CSAGQGLAKNIQYF
few,TRBJ1-6,TRBV4-2,-,TGTGCCAGCAGCCTGGAGAAAGGTGGTTCACCCCTCCACTTT,CASSLEKGGSPLHF
many,TRBJ2-7,TRBV7-8,TRBD1,TGTGCCAGCAGCTCCTCAGGGGGCAGCACCTACGAGCAGTACTTC,CASSSSGGSTYEQYF
few,TRBJ2-1,TRBV4-2,-,TGTGCCAGCAGCCAGGGATCCACTAGTGCCGTTGGCGATGAGCAGTTCTTC,CASSQGSTSAVGDEQFF
-,TRBJ2-6,TRBV15,-,TGTGCCACCAGGGGCGATTCTGGGGCCAACGTCCTGACTTTC,CATRGDSGANVLTF
many,TRBJ2-1,TRBV5-5,-,TGTGCCAGCAGCTTGGTCCCAAAAGGTCGGAAGGATGAGCAGTTCTTC,CASSLVPKGRKDEQFF
-,TRBJ2-7,TRBV7-9,TRBD1,TGTGCCAGCAGCCTCGGACAGGGGGGAAACTGGTACGAGCAGTACTTC,CASSLGQGGNWYEQYF
-,TRBJ1-1,TRBV18,-,TGTGCCAGCTCCTGGAGAGAGGGAGCTACTGAAGCTTTCTTT,CASSWREGATEAFF
-,TRBJ1-1,TRBV29-1,-,TGCAGCGTTGTCCAGATAGCAGGAGACACTGAAGCTTTCTTT,CSVVQIAGDTEAFF
few,TRBJ2-2,TRBV10-3,TRBD1,TGTGCCATCAGTCGGGGACAGGGGGGAATCCCCGGGGAGCTGTTTTTT,CAISRGQGGIPGELFF
many,TRBJ2-7,TRBV6-1,-,TGTGCCAGCAGTCGAACCAGAATCGGATACGAGCAGTACTTC,CASSRTRIGYEQYF
-,TRBJ1-6,TRBV20-1,-,TGCAGTGCTAGAGATTCCGGGCGGGAGTGGAATTCACCCCTCCACTTT,CSARDSGREWNSPLHF
few,TRBJ2-3,TRBV4-1,-,TGCGCCAGCAGCCAAGATAAGGGTACTTATACTAGCACAGATACGCAGTATTTT,CASSQDKGTYTSTDTQYF
few,TRBJ1-1,TRBV12-5,-,TGTGCTAGTGGTTTGGACAGGATGAACACTGAAGCTTTCTTT,CASGLDRMNTEAFF
many,TRBJ2-7,TRBV20-1,-,TGCAGTGCTAGGGGACGAAGCTCCTACGAGCAGTACTTC,CSARGRSSYEQYF